The 28 T cell receptor beta chains presented below share a single source sample, sequenced in a study of graft-versus-host responses after intestinal transplantation. Clones were read by immunoSEQ multiplex PCR, and TCRdb kept only the in-frame ones, dropping some. The data hold tens of thousands of clones, with 90% to 95% observed a single time. Antigen specificity for these receptors is unknown. The sample in question was unstimulated CD4+ T cells sorted from spleen or lymph node cells, obtained before intestinal transplant. The receptors shown here come from a human donor who received an intestinal transplant.

The chain is built from TRBV10-3 and TRBJ2-7; D is perhaps TRBD2 (6 bases). V was cut by 2 bases and J by 2 bases, with 10 bases left in between. This CDR3 contains 14 residues. Germline-derived CDR1 and CDR2 are ENHRY and SYGVKD. The CDR3, as DNA: TGTGCCATCAGTGAGCGGGGGTCTACCTACGAGCAGTACTTC. It yields the protein CAISERGSTYEQYF.

The chain carries TRBV13 and TRBJ2-1, with 7 nucleotides matching TRBD2. The V segment lost 4 bases and the J segment 4 bases; nucleotides outside the gene matches: 10. The CDR3 runs to 16 residues. Germline CDR1 PRHDT, CDR2 FYEKMQ (reference sequence). The DNA of the CDR3 is TGTGCCAGCAGCTCCCTCTTCGGGCGGGGGTACAATGAGCAGTTCTTC. Amino acids: CASSSLFGRGYNEQFF.

This chain uses TRBV15 with TRBJ1-4; 7 bases align to TRBD1. The CDR3 sequence is 16 residues long. The V segment lost 1 base and the J segment 6 bases; nucleotides outside the gene matches: 8. CDR1 is LNHNV and CDR2 is YYDKDF in the germline V gene (reference sequence). The CDR3 nucleotides read TGTGCCACCAGCAGAGTGGGGCGACAGGGTTATGAAAAACTGTTTTTT. Residues: CATSRVGRQGYEKLFF.

This rearrangement joins TRBV9 to TRBJ2-1, with 11 positions matching TRBD2. The ends lost 0 bases at V and 7 bases at J; junction bases unmatched: 12. Germline V gene data show CDR1 as SGDLS and CDR2 as YYNGEE. The CDR3 sequence is 18 residues long. The CDR3 DNA follows: TGTGCCAGCAGCGTAGCTACGGGACTAGCGGCAGGGATGAATGAGCAGTTCTTC. Translated: CASSVATGLAAGMNEQFF.

This clone was detected a few times. The V and J genes are TRBV6-6 and TRBJ2-7, with 9 bases fitting TRBD2. The ends lost 0 bases at V and 1 base at J; junction bases unmatched: 4. The CDR3 loop spans 16 amino acids. The germline gives CDR1 MNHNY, CDR2 SVGAGI (reference sequence). The CDR3: CASSYSILAGSYEQYF. DNA of the CDR3: TGTGCCAGCAGTTACTCGATCCTAGCGGGGTCCTACGAGCAGTACTTC.

This clone was seen just once. The V gene is TRBV9, the J gene TRBJ2-3; a weak D match, TRBD1 (6 bases). V shed 2 bases and J shed 0 bases, with 16 bases lying between them. The length of the CDR3 is 17 residues. Germline loops: CDR1 SGDLS, CDR2 YYNGEE. The chain's CDR3 is CASSVPTLQGSTDTQYF. The CDR3 DNA reads as TGTGCCAGCAGCGTCCCTACCCTACAGGGAAGCACAGATACGCAGTATTTT.

The V gene is TRBV15, the J gene TRBJ2-1; D ambiguous. Trimming pared 1 base from V and 0 bases from J, leaving 10 bases between. This CDR3 is built from 16 residues. CDR1 and CDR2 (germline): LNHNV, YYDKDF (reference sequence). As DNA, the CDR3 is TGTGCCACCAGCAGAGGGTCTATTAGCTCCTACAATGAGCAGTTCTTC. The encoded protein is CATSRGSISSYNEQFF.

V and J are TRBV27 and TRBJ2-3; 8 positions agree with TRBD1. Germline lookup yields CDR1 MNHEY and CDR2 SMNVEV (reference sequence). The CDR3 covers 16 residues. V shed 7 bases, J shed 3 bases, and the junction held 12 bases outside the gene matches. For the CDR3, the DNA is TGTGCCAGCAACTTCCTCAGGGGGCTCGGGACAGATACGCAGTATTTT. This sequence encodes CASNFLRGLGTDTQYF.

The chain couples TRBV9 to TRBJ1-4, with D maybe TRBD1 (5 bases). Germline CDR1 reads SGDLS; CDR2 reads YYNGEE. With 0 bases removed from V and 8 bases from J, the gap between germline ends came to 11 bases. CDR3 length: 14 residues. In DNA, the CDR3 is TGTGCCAGCAGCGTAGGGGCAGGGAAGGAAAAACTGTTTTTT. This sequence encodes CASSVGAGKEKLFF.

This chain uses TRBV7-8 with TRBJ1-4; D unclear. Germline V gene data show CDR1 as SGHVS and CDR2 as FQNEAQ. Deletions cut 5 bases from V and 5 bases from J, with 18 bases between. This CDR3 is built from 16 residues. The CDR3: CASSPIRTRVNEKLFF. CDR3 in DNA: TGTGCCAGCAGCCCCATTAGAACACGGGTCAATGAAAAACTGTTTTTT. The complete variable domain, with remaining parts taken from reference TRBV7-8 and TRBJ1-4, reads GAGVSQSPRYKVAKRGQDVALRCDPISGHVSLFWYQQALGQGPEFLTYFQNEAQLDKSGLPSDRFFAERPEGSVSTLKIQRTQQEDSAVYLCASSPIRTRVNEKLFFGSGTQLSVL.

As for this clone: Additional DNA sequences in this sample encode the identical CDR3. This sequence joins TRBV2 and TRBJ1-5; TRBD1 agrees at 9 bases. This CDR3 comprises 14 residues. Per the germline V gene, CDR1 is SNHLY and CDR2 is FYNNEI. V lost 6 bases and J lost 2; bases outside the gene matches: 2. The CDR3 bases are TGTGCCAGCAGCCGGGACAGGGGCAATCAGCCCCAGCATTTT. Amino acid sequence: CASSRDRGNQPQHF.

The table lists this clone with a count of one. In the same sample, other DNA sequences code for this CDR3. The V and J genes are TRBV18 and TRBJ1-4; D is undetermined. Germline V lookup: CDR1 KGHSH, CDR2 LQKENI. The CDR3 has 11 residues. Trimming pared 6 bases from V and 7 bases from J, leaving 6 bases between. The CDR3 region is CASSPGEKLFF. Written as DNA, the CDR3 is TGTGCCAGCTCGCCCGGTGAAAAACTGTTTTTT.

This chain connects TRBV7-6 to TRBJ2-5, with D possibly TRBD2 on 5 matching bases. The CDR3 contains 16 residues. The V end was cut by 4 bases, the J end by 5 bases, with 20 bases between. Looked up from germline, CDR1 is SGHVS and CDR2 is FNYEAQ. The CDR3 DNA sequence: TGTGCCAGCAGCTATCGATTCGGGGAAACCGCGGAGACCCAGTACTTC. Amino acids: CASSYRFGETAETQYF.

The chain has TRBV18 and TRBJ2-5; 8 bases map to TRBD1. The CDR3 runs 14 residues. The germline V gene has CDR1 KGHSH and CDR2 LQKENI. The J segment lost 2 bases and the V segment lost 3 bases, leaving 2 bases of the junction unmatched. The CDR3 DNA reads as TGTGCCAGCTCACCGACAGGGGTTCAAGAGACCCAGTACTTC. Its translation: CASSPTGVQETQYF. Variable domain in full (rest from reference TRBV18 and TRBJ2-5): NAGVMQNPRHLVRRRGQEARLRCSPMKGHSHVYWYRQLPEEGLKFMVYLQKENIIDESGMPKERFSAEFPKEGPSILRIQQVVRGDSAAYFCASSPTGVQETQYFGPGTRLLVL.

The chain carries TRBV4-1 and TRBJ1-4; a possible D gene is TRBD1 (5 bases). Germline V gene sequence: CDR1 MGHRA, CDR2 YSYEKL. The CDR3 totals 14 residues. V was shortened by 1 base and J by 8 bases, with 11 bases between the two germline ends. The CDR3 protein is CASSQGDSEEKLFF. CDR3 coding DNA: TGCGCCAGCAGCCAAGGGGACTCCGAGGAAAAACTGTTTTTT.

The V call is TRBV6-5, the J call TRBJ1-2; TRBD1 might be the D (5 bases). Germline V CDR1 and CDR2: MNHEY, SVGAGI. The CDR3 has 13 residues. V was clipped by 6 bases and J by 3 bases, with 11 bases between them. CDR3 amino acids: CASRVGGYYGYTF. The CDR3 bases are TGTGCCAGCAGGGTCGGGGGATACTATGGCTACACCTTC.

This rearrangement joins TRBV5-1 to TRBJ2-5; 7 bases line up with TRBD1. Germline V CDR1 and CDR2: SGHRS, YFSETQ. Trimming took 5 bases from V and 3 from J; bases not matched to a gene: 7. The CDR3 sequence is 14 residues long. CDR3 nucleotides: TGCGCCAGCAGAAAAGGACAGGCAGAAGAGACCCAGTACTTC. This gives the protein CASRKGQAEETQYF. The variable domain in full, with the rest retrieved from reference TRBV5-1 and TRBJ2-5, is KAGVTQTPRYLIKTRGQQVTLSCSPISGHRSVSWYQQTPGQGLQFLFEYFSETQRNKGNFPGRFSGRQFSNSRSEMNVSTLELGDSALYLCASRKGQAEETQYFGPGTRLLVL.

V gene TRBV25-1 combines with J gene TRBJ2-1, with a weak D call TRBD1 (5 bases). Trimming removed 3 bases at V and 0 bases at J, with 12 bases between. The V gene's germline CDR1 is MGHDK and CDR2 SYGVNS. This CDR3 contains 16 residues. This chain's CDR3 is CASSDTRGGSYNEQFF. In nucleotides, the CDR3 is TGTGCCAGCAGTGACACAAGGGGTGGCTCCTACAATGAGCAGTTCTTC.

The rearrangement uses TRBV27 and TRBJ2-5; TRBD2 aligns across 7 bases. The J call may not be correct, given that the DNA end is closer to TRBJ2-7. This CDR3 has 15 amino acids. Germline CDR1 is MNHEY and CDR2 is SMNVEV (reference sequence). In DNA form, the CDR3 reads TGTGCCAGCAGCGCCCGGCTAGCGGAAATCTACGAGCAGTACTTC. It yields the protein CASSARLAEIYEQYF.

Only one count was recorded for this clone. This rearrangement joins TRBV5-1 to TRBJ2-3; maybe TRBD2 (6 bases). Germline V CDR1 and CDR2: SGHRS, YFSETQ. CDR3 length: 17 amino acids. V dropped 4 bases and J dropped 0 bases, with 18 bases sitting between them. CDR3 region: CASSRKEGGPSTDTQYF. CDR3 DNA: TGCGCCAGCAGCCGAAAGGAGGGCGGGCCTAGCACAGATACGCAGTATTTT.

This chain's CDR3 is CASSLGQGRGYGYTF. The DNA of the CDR3 is TGTGCCAGCAGTCTAGGGCAGGGGCGCGGCTATGGCTACACCTTC. V is TRBV7-2 and J is TRBJ1-2, with D possibly TRBD1 on 6 matching bases. V lost 6 bases, J lost 4 bases, and 18 bases lay in between. CDR3 length: 15 amino acids. CDR1 and CDR2 from the germline V gene are SGHTA and FQGNSA.

A few counts support this clone. V is TRBV7-6 and J is TRBJ1-3, with 7 bases identical to TRBD1. With 5 bases clipped from V and 6 bases from J, the junction kept 4 bases outside the gene matches. Germline V gene data show CDR1 as SGHVS and CDR2 as FNYEAQ. The CDR3 extends over 13 amino acids. The CDR3 region has the DNA TGTGCCAGCAGCCCGGGACAGCTAAACACCATATATTTT. It is translated as CASSPGQLNTIYF. Filled out from reference TRBV7-6 and TRBJ1-3, the complete variable domain reads GAGVSQSPRYKVTKRGQDVALRCDPISGHVSLYWYRQALGQGPEFLTYFNYEAQQDKSGLPNDRFSAERPEGSISTLTIQRTEQRDSAMYRCASSPGQLNTIYFGEGSWLTVV.

The chain's CDR3 is CASGPTGYSNQPQHF. The DNA of the CDR3 is TGTGCCAGCGGACCGACAGGATATAGCAATCAGCCCCAGCATTTT. The chain uses TRBV5-5 and TRBJ1-5; possible D gene TRBD1, 6 bases. Trimming pared 7 bases from V and 0 bases from J, leaving 14 bases between. The germline V gene encodes CDR1 SGHKS and CDR2 YYEKEE (reference sequence). The CDR3 runs to 15 residues.

The chain has TRBV29-1 and TRBJ2-7, with TRBD2 matching over 11 bases. This CDR3 has 14 amino acids. With 6 bases clipped from V and 4 bases from J, the junction kept 8 bases outside the gene matches. Germline V gives CDR1 SQVTM, CDR2 ANQGSEA. Here the CDR3 reads CSVGTSGGTYEQYF. The CDR3 DNA reads TGCAGCGTGGGAACTAGCGGGGGTACTTACGAGCAGTACTTC.

This chain joins TRBV4-1 and TRBJ1-1, with a weak D call TRBD1 (6 bases). Germline CDR1 is MGHRA and CDR2 is YSYEKL. V was shortened by 3 bases and J by 0 bases, with 14 bases between the two germline ends. The CDR3 runs 16 residues. The CDR3 spells CASSHRQAALNTEAFF. In DNA, the CDR3 is TGCGCCAGCAGCCATCGACAGGCGGCATTGAACACTGAAGCTTTCTTT.

The chain recombines TRBV6-5 with TRBJ1-6; 8 bases are shared with TRBD1. Germline V gene data show CDR1 as MNHEY and CDR2 as SVGAGI. V dropped 2 bases and J dropped 7; count of bases not matched to a gene: 1. This CDR3 comprises 14 residues. CDR3 sequence: CASSYGTGNSPLHF. The CDR3 nucleotides read TGTGCCAGCAGTTACGGGACAGGAAATTCACCCCTCCACTTT.

The chain uses TRBV10-2 and TRBJ2-7; 9 bases line up with TRBD2. Germline CDR1 and CDR2: WSHSY and SAAADI. V trimming: 2 bases; J trimming: 1 base; junction bases outside the gene matches: 3. The CDR3 contains 15 residues. The CDR3 reads CASSEAGGQSYEQYF. DNA of the CDR3: TGCGCCAGCAGTGAGGCGGGGGGGCAGTCCTACGAGCAGTACTTC.

Comments on this clone: At one boundary the junction diverges from the germline segment, which might be a read error. Distinct nucleotide sequences in the sample also encode this CDR3. The chain joins TRBV5-1 to TRBJ2-5; the D gene is possibly TRBD2 (5 bases). The CDR3 runs 14 residues. Per germline, CDR1 SGHRS and CDR2 YFSETQ. This chain's CDR3 is CASSAAGGEETQYF. CDR3 nucleotide sequence: TGTGCCAGCAGCGCCGCGGGTGGAGAAGAGACCCAGTACTTC.